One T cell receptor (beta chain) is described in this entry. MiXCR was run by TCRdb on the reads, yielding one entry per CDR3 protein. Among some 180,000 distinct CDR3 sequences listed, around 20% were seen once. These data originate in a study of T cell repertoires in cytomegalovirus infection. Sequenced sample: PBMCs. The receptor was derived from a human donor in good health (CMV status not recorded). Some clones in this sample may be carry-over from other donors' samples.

Here the CDR3 reads CASSHYRANQETQYF. CDR3 coding DNA: TGCGCCAGCAGTCATTACAGGGCAAATCAAGAGACCCAGTACTTC. V is TRBV23-1 and J is TRBJ2-5, with D tentatively TRBD1 (6 bases). TRBV23-1 is given ORF status, its function remaining uncertain. This CDR3 is 15 amino acids long. V shed 3 bases and J shed 2 bases, with 13 bases lying between them.